Presented here are 16 T cell receptor beta chains from one specimen sequenced in a study of T cell responses to AZD1222 COVID-19 vaccine. Clones were read by immunoSEQ multiplex PCR, and TCRdb kept only the in-frame ones, dropping some. The table has 130,000 or so clones, about 92% seen once. This specimen was peripheral blood, taken on day 0 of AZD1222 vaccination. The receptors were gathered from an adult in good health.

The chain carries TRBV7-2 and TRBJ1-1, with D hard to call. Per the germline V gene, CDR1 is SGHTA and CDR2 is FQGNSA. V lost 0 bases and J lost 3, with 11 bases in between. CDR3 size: 15 residues. The CDR3 here is CASSLAVVGDTEAFF. The CDR3 coding sequence is TGTGCCAGCAGCTTAGCAGTGGTTGGGGACACTGAAGCTTTCTTT.

This sequence joins TRBV6-1 and TRBJ2-1, with 13 bases that match TRBD2. Germline values: CDR1 MNHNS, CDR2 SASEGT. V lost 2 bases to trimming and J lost 3 bases; unmatched junction nucleotides: 4. This CDR3 is built from 17 residues. The CDR3 DNA reads as TGTGCCAGCAGTGAACTACTAGCGGGGGGGCTCTACAATGAGCAGTTCTTC. Translating gives CASSELLAGGLYNEQFF.

The chain joins TRBV4-1 to TRBJ1-5, with D maybe TRBD1 (6 bases). Germline assignment: CDR1 MGHRA and CDR2 YSYEKL. The CDR3 loop spans 16 amino acids. Trimming shortened V by 2 bases and J by 0 bases, and 11 bases separated the two germline ends. CDR3 bases: TGCGCCAGCAGCCAACAACAGGGAACTAGCAATCAGCCCCAGCATTTT. Translated: CASSQQQGTSNQPQHF.

The gene calls are TRBV5-4 and TRBJ1-2; D may be TRBD1 (6 bases). Per germline, CDR1 SGHNT and CDR2 YYREEE (reference sequence). This CDR3 has 16 amino acids. V lost 0 bases to trimming and J lost 7 bases, with 19 bases between them. The CDR3 DNA sequence: TGTGCCAGCAGCTTGGTCGTTGGGGCAGGGGCTAGTGGCTACACCTTC. Its protein product is CASSLVVGAGASGYTF.

The chain employs TRBV5-4 and TRBJ2-5; 8 positions agree with TRBD1. Germline V gene lookup returns CDR1 SGHNT and CDR2 YYREEE (reference sequence). The CDR3 has 14 residues. Trimming took 3 bases from V and 5 from J; bases not matched to a gene: 6. CDR3 region: CASSSRTGIETQYF. CDR3 DNA: TGTGCCAGCAGCTCCCGGACAGGGATCGAGACCCAGTACTTC.

V is TRBV18 and J is TRBJ1-4, with D possibly being TRBD1 (5 bases). Germline loops: CDR1 KGHSH, CDR2 LQKENI. CDR3 length: 17 residues. Trimming cost V 4 bases and J 7 bases, with 22 bases left between them. CDR3: CASSQTPRDVISEKLFF. CDR3 sequence (DNA): TGTGCCAGCTCACAAACTCCCAGGGACGTAATTTCTGAAAAACTGTTTTTT.

This chain links TRBV10-3 with TRBJ2-3; weak D call: TRBD2 (6 bases). The CDR3 spans 15 residues. V was trimmed by 6 bases and J by 0 bases, leaving 13 bases between them. Germline V gene lookup returns CDR1 ENHRY and CDR2 SYGVKD. CDR3 region: CAIRGGAASTDTQYF. The CDR3 region has the DNA TGTGCCATCAGGGGGGGAGCGGCTAGCACAGATACGCAGTATTTT.

This clone was observed once. The CDR3 protein is CASSLDRDPGNTIYF. In nucleotides, the CDR3 is TGTGCCAGCAGCTTGGACCGGGACCCAGGAAACACCATATATTTT. V gene TRBV5-4 combines with J gene TRBJ1-3; possible D gene TRBD1, 5 bases. CDR3 length: 15 residues. The V gene's germline CDR1 is SGHNT and CDR2 YYREEE (reference sequence). V lost 0 bases, J lost 4 bases, and 11 bases lay in between.

The rearrangement links TRBV29-1 to TRBJ1-4, with unresolved D. Germline loops: CDR1 SQVTM, CDR2 ANQGSEA. The CDR3 loop spans 15 amino acids. Trimming removed 5 bases at V and 0 bases at J, with 13 bases between. CDR3 sequence (DNA): TGCAGCGTTTTAATCTTAGTTGCAACTAATGAAAAACTGTTTTTT. It yields the protein CSVLILVATNEKLFF.

The rearrangement links TRBV4-2 to TRBJ1-2; D possibly corresponds to TRBD1 (6 bases). Germline V CDR1 and CDR2: LGHNA, YNFKEQ. Trimming removed 4 bases at V and 8 bases at J, with 14 bases between. CDR3 size: 13 residues. The DNA of the CDR3 is TGTGCCAGCAGCCTTCCCGGGAGGGGGGGCTACACCTTC. Encoded protein: CASSLPGRGGYTF.

This sequence joins TRBV11-2 and TRBJ1-1; D uncertain. The CDR3 runs to 15 residues. Trimming left V 0 bases short and J 1 base short, with 9 bases between. The germline V gene has CDR1 SGHAT and CDR2 FQNNGV. CDR3 region: CASSLDLSRNTEAFF. The CDR3 DNA is TGTGCCAGCAGCTTAGATTTATCCAGGAACACTGAAGCTTTCTTT. The variable domain in full, completed from reference TRBV11-2 and TRBJ1-1, reads EAGVAQSPRYKIIEKRQSVAFWCNPISGHATLYWYQQILGQGPKLLIQFQNNGVVDDSQLPKDRFSAERLKGVDSTLKIQPAKLEDSAVYLCASSLDLSRNTEAFFGQGTRLTVV.

The chain combines TRBV20-1 with TRBJ1-1, with TRBD1 matching 8 bases. CDR3 length: 11 residues. V was clipped by 2 bases and J by 11 bases; unmatched bases: 4. Germline CDR1 reads DFQATT; CDR2 reads SNEGSKA (reference sequence). The CDR3 nucleotides are TGCAGTGCTAGACAGACAGGGGACGCTTTCTTT. It encodes CSARQTGDAFF.

V gene TRBV2 combines with J gene TRBJ1-1; a weak D match, TRBD1 (5 bases). The CDR3 has 14 residues. Germline values: CDR1 SNHLY, CDR2 FYNNEI. The V end lost 3 bases, the J end lost 3 bases, and 11 bases lay between the germline ends. The CDR3 DNA follows: TGTGCCAGCAGTGACCCCAGGGAGGACACTGAAGCTTTCTTT. Residues: CASSDPREDTEAFF. The whole variable domain, remainder taken from reference TRBV2 and TRBJ1-1, is EPEVTQTPSHQVTQMGQEVILRCVPISNHLYFYWYRQILGQKVEFLVSFYNNEISEKSEIFDDQFSVERPDGSNFTLKIRSTKLEDSAMYFCASSDPREDTEAFFGQGTRLTVV.

The J gene is TRBJ1-5, the V gene TRBV14, with D hard to call. Trimming pared 1 base from V and 5 bases from J, leaving 6 bases between. The CDR3 is made up of 13 amino acids. The germline V gene has CDR1 SGHDN and CDR2 FVKESK. This CDR3 reads CASSQAGDQPQHF. The CDR3 DNA reads TGTGCCAGCAGCCAAGCTGGGGATCAGCCCCAGCATTTT. Full variable domain (rest looked up from reference TRBV14 and TRBJ1-5): EAGVTQFPSHSVIEKGQTVTLRCDPISGHDNLYWYRRVMGKEIKFLLHFVKESKQDESGMPNNRFLAERTGGTYSTLKVQPAELEDSGVYFCASSQAGDQPQHFGDGTRLSIL.

The chain uses TRBV5-4 and TRBJ1-2, with 11 bases aligning to TRBD1. J gave up 8 bases and V 6 bases, and 21 bases lay outside the gene matches. The CDR3 contains 18 residues. CDR1 is SGHNT, CDR2 YYREEE, per germline (reference sequence). CDR3: CASILGGGQGAIRGGYTF. In DNA form, the CDR3 reads TGTGCCAGCATCCTTGGAGGTGGACAGGGGGCTATAAGAGGCGGCTACACCTTC.

This sequence joins TRBV29-1 and TRBJ2-3, with D possibly called TRBD1 or TRBD2 (6 bases each). CDR1 and CDR2 from the germline V gene are SQVTM and ANQGSEA. The CDR3 sequence is 14 residues long. This chain's CDR3 is CGSGATQGTDTQYF. The CDR3 DNA reads TGCGGCTCGGGGGCGACGCAGGGGACAGATACGCAGTATTTT.